This TCR beta chain was observed in a study of T cell changes during pregnancy in multiple sclerosis. V lost 6 bases to trimming and J lost 6 bases; unmatched junction nucleotides: 5. Germline V gene data show CDR1 as MNHNS and CDR2 as SASEGT. The CDR3 has 13 residues. TCRdb's copy holds only in-frame clones and misses some; the assay was immunoSEQ multiplex PCR. Seen here are roughly 84,000 clones, roughly 95% observed once, and the top ten hold 1.4%. Sequenced material: peripheral blood, taken in the third trimester of pregnancy. The clonotype comes from a female donor in good health, enrolled as a control in a pregnancy study. J is TRBJ2-3 and V is TRBV6-1; 8 nucleotides line up with TRBD1. The CDR3 spells CASSQGAWDTQYF. Written as DNA, the CDR3 is TGTGCCAGCAGCCAGGGGGCTTGGGATACGCAGTATTTT.